The 30 T cell receptor beta chains listed next were all sequenced from one sample in a study of blood T cell repertoires in COVID-19. Repertoires were generated with immunoSEQ multiplex PCR, while TCRdb's copy carries only in-frame clones and drops some. The table has 60,000 to 70,000 clones, approximately 83% seen once. Sequenced material: peripheral blood. These receptor sequences come from a woman aged 60-75 years with acute or convalescent COVID-19.

This clone was recorded only once. The chain links TRBV29-1 to TRBJ1-2; D unclear. The germline CDR1 and CDR2 sequences are SQVTM and ANQGSEA. CDR3 size: 13 residues. V was cut by 4 bases and J by 4 bases, with 13 bases left in between. The DNA for the CDR3 is TGCAGCGTTGTAACAACATTCCGCTATGGCTACACCTTC. Translation: CSVVTTFRYGYTF.

The chain couples TRBV24-1 to TRBJ2-5; D not certain. The germline V gene encodes CDR1 KGHDR and CDR2 SFDVKD. Trimming took off 3 bases at V and 6 bases at J, with 16 bases between the two ends. This CDR3 region has 15 residues. The CDR3 DNA reads TGTGCCACCAGTGATCCGAGGAGCTCGCCTAAGACCCAGTACTTC. This sequence encodes CATSDPRSSPKTQYF.

The genes are TRBV7-8 and TRBJ1-1, with D unresolved. The germline V and J ends were trimmed by 4 bases and 1 base, with 13 bases remaining between them. CDR1 is SGHVS, CDR2 FQNEAQ, per germline. The CDR3 spans 15 residues. CDR3 coding DNA: TGTGCCAGCAGCTCCGGGAGAGCGGGGAACACTGAAGCTTTCTTT. Protein product: CASSSGRAGNTEAFF.

This chain connects TRBV28 to TRBJ2-7, with a tentative D call TRBD1 (5 bases). Germline V gene data show CDR1 as MDHEN and CDR2 as SYDVKM. This CDR3 contains 12 residues. Trimming took off 6 bases at V and 2 bases at J, with 8 bases between the two ends. The CDR3 region is CASSQGPYEQYF. The CDR3 DNA sequence: TGTGCCAGCAGCCAGGGTCCCTACGAGCAGTACTTC.

V is TRBV24-1 and J is TRBJ2-1; 15 nucleotides line up with TRBD2. The germline V gene has CDR1 KGHDR and CDR2 SFDVKD. V lost 5 bases and J lost 0; bases outside the gene matches: 7. CDR3 length: 19 amino acids. CDR3 nucleotides: TGTGCCACCAGTGTACTGGGGACTAGCGGGGGGAGCTCCTACAATGAGCAGTTCTTC. As protein: CATSVLGTSGGSSYNEQFF.

This clone was counted between two and nine times. The chain recombines TRBV30 with TRBJ1-2; 9 bases line up with TRBD1. The CDR3 extends over 15 amino acids. The V gene's germline CDR1 is GTSNPN and CDR2 SVGIG (reference sequence). The ends lost 2 bases at V and 2 bases at J; junction bases unmatched: 6. The CDR3 sequence: CAWSRDRAKNYGYTF. CDR3 DNA sequence: TGTGCCTGGAGTAGGGACAGGGCGAAAAACTATGGCTACACCTTC.

The V gene is TRBV19, the J gene TRBJ2-3; D not certain. The germline V and J ends were trimmed by 2 bases and 0 bases, with 6 bases remaining between them. Germline assignment: CDR1 LNHDA and CDR2 SQIVND (reference sequence). CDR3 length: 14 amino acids. CDR3 sequence reads: CASSINPSTDTQYF. The CDR3 nucleotides read TGTGCCAGTAGTATAAATCCTAGCACAGATACGCAGTATTTT.

The rearrangement uses TRBV7-8 and TRBJ1-2; 9 bases align to TRBD1. The CDR3 extends over 15 amino acids. V gave up 5 bases and J gave up 4 bases; unmatched junction bases: 8. In germline, CDR1 is SGHVS, CDR2 FQNEAQ. The chain's CDR3 is CASSPRTGAGYGYTF. The CDR3 nucleotides are TGTGCCAGCAGCCCCAGGACAGGGGCAGGCTATGGCTACACCTTC.

CDR3 in amino acids: CATSRDWDSRFETQYF. The CDR3 bases are TGTGCCACCAGCAGAGATTGGGACAGCCGGTTCGAGACCCAGTACTTC. This chain joins TRBV15 and TRBJ2-5, with 7 bases fitting TRBD1. Per germline, CDR1 LNHNV and CDR2 YYDKDF (reference sequence). J gave up 5 bases and V 0 bases, and 9 bases lay outside the gene matches. This CDR3 comprises 16 residues.

The chain links TRBV6-5 to TRBJ1-2, with TRBD1 as a possible D gene (6 bases). The CDR3 contains 14 residues. Trimming took off 4 bases at V and 0 bases at J, with 9 bases between the two ends. Germline V gives CDR1 MNHEY, CDR2 SVGAGI. Written as DNA, the CDR3 is TGTGCCAGCAGTTCCGACAGGACTAACTATGGCTACACCTTC. Translated, it gives CASSSDRTNYGYTF.

The chain uses TRBV6-5 and TRBJ1-1, with D perhaps matching TRBD1 (6 bases). Trimming stripped 7 bases from V and 0 bases from J, with 12 bases between. The CDR3 extends over 14 amino acids. Germline CDR1 MNHEY, CDR2 SVGAGI. In DNA, the CDR3 is TGTGCCAGCACTGCCGGGACATTGAACACTGAAGCTTTCTTT. It yields the protein CASTAGTLNTEAFF.

This clone was picked up one time. The chain uses TRBV19 and TRBJ1-5, with D perhaps TRBD1 (6 bases). The germline CDR1 and CDR2 sequences are LNHDA and SQIVND (reference sequence). This CDR3 is built from 16 residues. The V end was cut by 6 bases, the J end by 1 base, with 16 bases between. CDR3 coding DNA: TGTGCCAGTAGCGCGTTGGATAGGGGGAGCAATCAGCCCCAGCATTTT. Encoded protein: CASSALDRGSNQPQHF.

The J gene is TRBJ2-7, the V gene TRBV25-1, with 9 bases identical to TRBD1. The germline V gene has CDR1 MGHDK and CDR2 SYGVNS. This CDR3 comprises 14 residues. With V trimmed by 6 bases and J by 2 bases, 5 bases remained unmatched. The CDR3 DNA is TGTGCCAGCAGCCGGGACAGGGCCACCTACGAGCAGTACTTC. Translating gives CASSRDRATYEQYF.

V gene TRBV7-9 combines with J gene TRBJ1-2; TRBD1 agrees at 7 bases. Germline V gene sequence: CDR1 SEHNR, CDR2 FQNEAQ (reference sequence). V shed 2 bases and J 1 base; nucleotides not matched to a gene: 4. The CDR3 loop spans 15 amino acids. In DNA form, the CDR3 reads TGTGCCAGCAGCTTATGGCAGGGGGATAACTATGGCTACACCTTC. It is translated as CASSLWQGDNYGYTF. Full variable domain (rest looked up from reference TRBV7-9 and TRBJ1-2): DTGVSQNPRHKITKRGQNVTFRCDPISEHNRLYWYRQTLGQGPEFLTYFQNEAQLEKSRLLSDRFSAERPKGSFSTLEIQRTEQGDSAMYLCASSLWQGDNYGYTFGSGTRLTVV.

Written as DNA, the CDR3 is TGTGCCAGCTCACCACCGGTGCGAGAGACCCAGTACTTC. Protein: CASSPPVRETQYF. The V gene is TRBV18, the J gene TRBJ2-5; D unclear. This CDR3 comprises 13 residues. The germline V and J ends were trimmed by 0 bases and 4 bases, with 6 bases remaining between them. In germline, CDR1 is KGHSH, CDR2 LQKENI.

The V gene is TRBV2, the J gene TRBJ2-1, with 7 positions matching TRBD1. V was pared by 6 bases and J by 5 bases, with 4 bases of the junction left unmatched. Germline V gene data show CDR1 as SNHLY and CDR2 as FYNNEI. The CDR3 contains 13 residues. CDR3 protein: CASRRGPNNEQFF. CDR3 coding DNA: TGTGCCAGCAGAAGGGGGCCCAACAATGAGCAGTTCTTC.

The chain uses TRBV28 and TRBJ1-6, with TRBD1 matching 7 bases. After removal of 7 bases from V and 5 bases from J, the junction contained 5 bases not matched to a gene. This CDR3 is 14 amino acids long. Germline V gene data show CDR1 as MDHEN and CDR2 as SYDVKM. The CDR3 DNA reads TGTGCCAGCACGATCGGGACAGATAATTCACCCCTCCACTTT. This sequence encodes CASTIGTDNSPLHF.

This rearrangement joins TRBV15 to TRBJ2-7; D is perhaps TRBD1 (6 bases). Between the trimmed V and J ends, which lost 6 bases and 0 bases, there was a span of 12 bases. The germline V gene encodes CDR1 LNHNV and CDR2 YYDKDF (reference sequence). The CDR3 sequence is 14 residues long. In nucleotides, the CDR3 is TGTGCCACCAGTATAGACAGGTCCTCCTACGAGCAGTACTTC. As protein: CATSIDRSSYEQYF.

The chain has TRBV7-2 and TRBJ2-5; D might be TRBD2 (6 bases). Germline lookup yields CDR1 SGHTA and CDR2 FQGNSA. V was clipped by 5 bases and J by 9 bases, with 22 bases between them. The CDR3 has 15 residues. CDR3 in DNA: TGTGCCAGCAGCCCCAGCCGGGACTCCGGGCGAGCCCAGTACTTC. This codes for CASSPSRDSGRAQYF. Filled out from reference TRBV7-2 and TRBJ2-5, the complete variable domain reads GAGVSQSPSNKVTEKGKDVELRCDPISGHTALYWYRQSLGQGLEFLIYFQGNSAPDKSGLPSDRFSAERTGGSVSTLTIQRTQQEDSAVYLCASSPSRDSGRAQYFGPGTRLLVL.

This chain links TRBV11-2 with TRBJ1-5, with D maybe TRBD1 (6 bases). The V and J ends lost 9 bases and 6 bases respectively, with 9 bases between them. This CDR3 spans 11 amino acids. Germline CDR1 is SGHAT and CDR2 is FQNNGV. The CDR3 nucleotides are TGTGCCAGGAGGGGGACTCAGCCCCAGCATTTT. Translated, it gives CARRGTQPQHF.

The rearrangement joins TRBV3-1 (or the pseudogene TRBV3-2) to TRBJ1-2; 7 positions agree with TRBD1. CDR3 length: 17 residues. Trimming cost V 3 bases and J 2 bases; bases outside gene matches: 12. Germline V CDR1 and CDR2: LGHDT, YNNKEL (reference sequence). The CDR3 DNA sequence: TGTGCCAGCAGCCAGTCCGGGACAGAACGACGGAACTATGGCTACACCTTC. It yields the protein CASSQSGTERRNYGYTF.

CDR3 DNA: TGTGCCAGCAGTCGAGACAGCTACGAGCAGTACTTC. Its protein product is CASSRDSYEQYF. The genes are TRBV6-5 and TRBJ2-7; D might be TRBD1 (5 bases). Trimming cost V 5 bases and J 3 bases, with 8 bases left between them. The CDR3 has 12 residues. The germline gives CDR1 MNHEY, CDR2 SVGAGI.

The rearrangement uses TRBV19 and TRBJ1-2; TRBD1 matches at 7 bases. Looked up from germline, CDR1 is LNHDA and CDR2 is SQIVND (reference sequence). The CDR3 contains 15 residues. The junction had 13 bases not matched to a gene; V was cut back by 5 bases and J by 7 bases. The chain's CDR3 is CASSPMTGTVLGYTF. The CDR3 DNA is TGTGCCAGTAGTCCGATGACCGGGACAGTCCTTGGCTACACCTTC.

V gene TRBV9 combines with J gene TRBJ2-5; D perhaps matches TRBD2 (6 bases). The germline V and J ends were trimmed by 4 bases and 3 bases, with 16 bases remaining between them. The CDR3 covers 15 residues. CDR1 is SGDLS, CDR2 YYNGEE, per germline. The CDR3 here is CASSPRLVGKETQYF. Here the CDR3 DNA reads TGTGCCAGCAGCCCCAGACTAGTGGGGAAAGAGACCCAGTACTTC.

This rearrangement joins TRBV12-3 or TRBV12-4 to TRBJ1-5, with TRBD1 as a possible D gene (5 bases). Trimming pared 8 bases from V and 11 bases from J, leaving 16 bases between. The CDR3 extends over 12 amino acids. CDR3 bases: TGTGCCAGCCGGAGGGACGGGAAGGCCCAGCATTTT. Its translation: CASRRDGKAQHF.

The chain joins TRBV2 to TRBJ1-1; tentative D call: TRBD1 (6 bases). CDR3 length: 14 residues. Germline V gene lookup returns CDR1 SNHLY and CDR2 FYNNEI. Trimming pared 6 bases from V and 2 bases from J, leaving 13 bases between. The CDR3 spells CASRETGPNTEAFF. For the CDR3, the DNA is TGTGCCAGCAGGGAAACAGGGCCCAACACTGAAGCTTTCTTT. The full variable domain, completed using reference TRBV2 and TRBJ1-1, is EPEVTQTPSHQVTQMGQEVILRCVPISNHLYFYWYRQILGQKVEFLVSFYNNEISEKSEIFDDQFSVERPDGSNFTLKIRSTKLEDSAMYFCASRETGPNTEAFFGQGTRLTVV.

This chain links TRBV5-4 with TRBJ1-2; possibly TRBD1 for D (5 bases). The V gene's germline CDR1 is SGHNT and CDR2 YYREEE (reference sequence). The CDR3 loop spans 14 amino acids. V dropped 1 base and J dropped 12 bases, with 19 bases sitting between them. The CDR3 loop is CASSLTGPLVGNTF. DNA of the CDR3: TGTGCCAGCAGCTTGACAGGCCCCTTGGTCGGAAACACCTTC.

The chain joins TRBV7-9 to TRBJ1-1, with TRBD1 as a possible D gene (5 bases). V was clipped by 3 bases and J by 4 bases, with 15 bases between them. The CDR3 has 15 residues. Germline loops: CDR1 SEHNR, CDR2 FQNEAQ (reference sequence). The CDR3 reads CASSFPQGLSTEAFF. The CDR3 DNA reads TGTGCCAGCAGCTTTCCCCAGGGTTTGAGCACTGAAGCTTTCTTT.

The chain carries TRBV18 and TRBJ2-6; maybe TRBD2 (5 bases). V gave up 3 bases and J gave up 2 bases, with 8 bases separating them. This CDR3 has 15 amino acids. Germline CDR1 is KGHSH and CDR2 is LQKENI. The CDR3 sequence is CASSPRAAGANVLTF. As DNA, the CDR3 is TGTGCCAGCTCACCGAGGGCGGCTGGGGCCAACGTCCTGACTTTC.

A single count supports this clone. The genes are TRBV3-1 (or the pseudogene TRBV3-2) and TRBJ1-1; 9 nucleotides match TRBD1. The V gene end was trimmed by 4 bases and the J gene end by 2 bases; junction bases not matched to a gene: 11. CDR1 LGHDT and CDR2 YNNKEL come from the germline V gene (reference sequence). The CDR3 spans 17 residues. The CDR3 loop is CASSPYLGQGQNTEAFF. CDR3 nucleotide sequence: TGTGCCAGCAGCCCATACCTGGGACAGGGACAAAACACTGAAGCTTTCTTT.